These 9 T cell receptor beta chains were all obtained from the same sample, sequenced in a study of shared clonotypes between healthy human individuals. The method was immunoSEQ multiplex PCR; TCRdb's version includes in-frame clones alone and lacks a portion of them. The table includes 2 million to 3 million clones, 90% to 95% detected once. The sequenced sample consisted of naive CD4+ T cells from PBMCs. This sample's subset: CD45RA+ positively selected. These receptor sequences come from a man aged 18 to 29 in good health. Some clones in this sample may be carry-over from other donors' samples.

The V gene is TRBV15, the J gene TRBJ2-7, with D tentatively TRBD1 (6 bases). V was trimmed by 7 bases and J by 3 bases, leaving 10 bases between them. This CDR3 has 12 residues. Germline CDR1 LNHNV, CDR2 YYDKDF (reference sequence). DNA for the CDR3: TGTGCCACCATTACACAGGGCTACGAGCAGTACTTC. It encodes CATITQGYEQYF.

Written as DNA, the CDR3 is TGTGCCAGCAGCCCCCTCTGGACAGGGGAGAACACTGAAGCTTTCTTT. Amino acid sequence: CASSPLWTGENTEAFF. V is TRBV7-9 and J is TRBJ1-1, with 9 bases fitting TRBD1. V gave up 5 bases and J gave up 1 base; unmatched junction bases: 8. The CDR3 contains 16 residues. Germline CDR1 reads SEHNR; CDR2 reads FQNEAQ (reference sequence).

This chain's CDR3 is CASSLLRTSGRAVVETQYF. The CDR3 DNA reads TGCGCCAGCAGCTTGTTGAGGACTAGCGGGAGGGCCGTTGTGGAGACCCAGTACTTC. The V gene is TRBV5-1, the J gene TRBJ2-5; 15 nucleotides align to TRBD2. The germline CDR1 and CDR2 sequences are SGHRS and YFSETQ. The CDR3 has 19 residues. The V and J ends lost 1 base and 5 bases, in that order; junction bases with no gene match: 12.

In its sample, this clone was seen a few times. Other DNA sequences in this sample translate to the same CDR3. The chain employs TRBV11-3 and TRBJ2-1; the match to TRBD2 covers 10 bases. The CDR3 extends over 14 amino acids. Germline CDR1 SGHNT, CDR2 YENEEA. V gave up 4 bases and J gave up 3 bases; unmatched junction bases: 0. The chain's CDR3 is CASSSSGSYNEQFF. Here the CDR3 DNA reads TGTGCCAGCAGCTCTAGCGGGAGCTACAATGAGCAGTTCTTC. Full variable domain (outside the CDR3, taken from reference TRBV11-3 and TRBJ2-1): EAGVVQSPRYKIIEKKQPVAFWCNPISGHNTLYWYLQNLGQGPELLIRYENEEAVDDSQLPKDRFSAERLKGVDSTLKIQPAELGDSAVYLCASSSSGSYNEQFFGPGTRLTVL.

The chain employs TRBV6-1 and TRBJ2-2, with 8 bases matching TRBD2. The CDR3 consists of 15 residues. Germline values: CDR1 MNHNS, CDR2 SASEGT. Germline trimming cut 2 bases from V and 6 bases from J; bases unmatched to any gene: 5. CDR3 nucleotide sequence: TGTGCCAGCAGTGAAAGCGGGAGAGGGCCCGGGGAGCTGTTTTTT. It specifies CASSESGRGPGELFF.

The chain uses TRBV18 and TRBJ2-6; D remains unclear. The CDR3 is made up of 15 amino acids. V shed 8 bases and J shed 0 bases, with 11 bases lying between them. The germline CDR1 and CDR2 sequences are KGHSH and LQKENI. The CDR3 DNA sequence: TGTGCCAGCCCAAACGGCGGCTCTGGGGCCAACGTCCTGACTTTC. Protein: CASPNGGSGANVLTF.

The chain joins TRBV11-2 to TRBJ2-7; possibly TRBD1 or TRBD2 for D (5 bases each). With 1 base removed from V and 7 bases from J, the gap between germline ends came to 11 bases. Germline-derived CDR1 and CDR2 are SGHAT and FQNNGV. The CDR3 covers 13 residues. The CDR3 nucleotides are TGTGCCAGCAGCTTAGTCGGGGCTCGGGAGCAGTACTTC. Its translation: CASSLVGAREQYF.

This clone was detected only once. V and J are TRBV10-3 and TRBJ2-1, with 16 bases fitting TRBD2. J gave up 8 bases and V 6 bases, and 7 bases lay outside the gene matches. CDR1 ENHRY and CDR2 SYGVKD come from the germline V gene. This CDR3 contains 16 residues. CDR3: CAIRKGLAGGLDEQFF. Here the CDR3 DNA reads TGTGCCATCAGGAAGGGACTAGCGGGAGGGTTGGATGAGCAGTTCTTC.

The CDR3 DNA follows: TGTGCCAGCAGCCTTGGGACTAGCGAGGCCTACGAGCAGTACTTC. Its protein product is CASSLGTSEAYEQYF. The chain links TRBV7-6 to TRBJ2-7; 10 positions agree with TRBD2. The CDR3 covers 15 residues. Germline V gene data show CDR1 as SGHVS and CDR2 as FNYEAQ. The junction had 6 bases not matched to a gene; V was cut back by 5 bases and J by 2 bases.